The rows below give T cell receptor beta chains drawn from one sample of a study of T cell responses to AZD1222 COVID-19 vaccine. TCRdb's copy holds only in-frame clones and misses some; the assay was immunoSEQ multiplex PCR. Among 90,000 or so clones, approximately 90% were seen once, and the ten largest hold approximately 5%. The material was peripheral blood, obtained 28 days after the second AZD1222 dose. These receptors were taken from an adult who received the AZD1222 COVID-19 vaccine. Both conserved end residues are part of each CDR3. Each record gives: V gene, clone size, J gene, D gene, CDR3 protein, CDR3 DNA. The D gene is left open where the match is weak. Clone sizes are given selectively: once, few, many, or a class where the clone is expanded.

v_call: TRBV25-1
clone_size: NA
j_call: TRBJ1-1
d_call: NA
cdr3_aa: CASISSTEAFF
cdr3_nt: TGTGCCAGTATTAGCAGTACTGAAGCTTTCTTT

v_call: TRBV30
clone_size: NA
j_call: TRBJ1-6
d_call: TRBD1
cdr3_aa: CAWSVPRTGISPLHF
cdr3_nt: TGTGCCTGGAGTGTACCACGGACAGGGATTTCACCCCTCCACTTT

v_call: TRBV27
clone_size: NA
j_call: TRBJ2-1
d_call: NA
cdr3_aa: CASSFAGTSQQFF
cdr3_nt: TGTGCCAGCAGTTTTGCCGGCACCTCGCAGCAGTTCTTC

v_call: TRBV18
clone_size: few
j_call: TRBJ1-1
d_call: TRBD1
cdr3_aa: CASSTNRGEAFF
cdr3_nt: TGTGCCAGCTCAACAAACAGGGGAGAAGCTTTCTTT

v_call: TRBV5-4
clone_size: NA
j_call: TRBJ2-7
d_call: NA
cdr3_aa: CASSLEREQYF
cdr3_nt: TGTGCCAGCAGCTTGGAACGAGAGCAGTACTTC

v_call: TRBV19
clone_size: NA
j_call: TRBJ2-7
d_call: TRBD1
cdr3_aa: CASSERDSPYEQYF
cdr3_nt: TGTGCCAGTAGTGAACGGGACAGCCCCTACGAGCAGTACTTC

v_call: TRBV15
clone_size: NA
j_call: TRBJ1-2
d_call: NA
cdr3_aa: CATSRGLLYGYTF
cdr3_nt: TGTGCCACCAGCAGGGGACTGCTCTATGGCTACACCTTC

v_call: TRBV7-2
clone_size: NA
j_call: TRBJ1-3
d_call: TRBD1
cdr3_aa: CASSRTGVNSGNTIYF
cdr3_nt: TGTGCCAGCAGCCGGACAGGGGTGAACTCTGGAAACACCATATATTTT

v_call: TRBV27
clone_size: NA
j_call: TRBJ2-3
d_call: TRBD2
cdr3_aa: CASSLSPGTRTDTQYF
cdr3_nt: TGTGCCAGCAGTTTATCCCCCGGGACTAGAACAGATACGCAGTATTTT

v_call: TRBV30
clone_size: NA
j_call: TRBJ2-7
d_call: NA
cdr3_aa: CAWSVVSPGEQYF
cdr3_nt: TGTGCCTGGAGTGTGGTTAGTCCCGGCGAGCAGTACTTC

v_call: TRBV24-1
clone_size: NA
j_call: TRBJ1-5
d_call: NA
cdr3_aa: CATSPSGVSNQPQHF
cdr3_nt: TGTGCCACCAGCCCCTCAGGGGTTAGCAATCAGCCCCAGCATTTT

v_call: TRBV5-1
clone_size: NA
j_call: TRBJ2-3
d_call: NA
cdr3_aa: CASSTRDSTDTQYF
cdr3_nt: TGCGCCAGCAGCACCCGGGACAGCACAGATACGCAGTATTTT

v_call: TRBV28
clone_size: NA
j_call: TRBJ2-7
d_call: TRBD1
cdr3_aa: CASSSHSGTGGVFVGYEQYF
cdr3_nt: TGTGCCAGCAGCTCTCATTCCGGGACAGGGGGCGTTTTTGTCGGCTACGAGCAGTACTTC

v_call: TRBV27
clone_size: few
j_call: TRBJ1-6
d_call: NA
cdr3_aa: CASSVGEGSPLHF
cdr3_nt: TGTGCCAGCAGCGTGGGTGAAGGGTCACCCCTCCACTTT

v_call: TRBV6-2/TRBV6-3
clone_size: NA
j_call: TRBJ2-7
d_call: NA
cdr3_aa: CASSWGSPYEQYF
cdr3_nt: TGTGCCAGCAGTTGGGGGAGCCCCTACGAGCAGTACTTC

v_call: TRBV6-5
clone_size: NA
j_call: TRBJ2-2
d_call: TRBD2
cdr3_aa: CASSSGGKNTGELFF
cdr3_nt: TGTGCCAGCAGTTCGGGGGGGAAGAACACCGGGGAGCTGTTTTTT

v_call: TRBV27
clone_size: NA
j_call: TRBJ1-1
d_call: TRBD1
cdr3_aa: CASWQGDREALTEAFF
cdr3_nt: TGTGCCAGCTGGCAGGGTGACAGGGAGGCCCTCACTGAAGCTTTCTTT

v_call: TRBV13
clone_size: NA
j_call: TRBJ2-7
d_call: NA
cdr3_aa: CASSLETVSGYEQYF
cdr3_nt: TGTGCCAGCAGCCTCGAAACCGTGTCGGGCTACGAGCAGTACTTC

v_call: TRBV7-8
clone_size: NA
j_call: TRBJ2-1
d_call: NA
cdr3_aa: CASSLGEQFF
cdr3_nt: TGTGCCAGCAGCTTAGGTGAGCAGTTCTTC

v_call: TRBV7-9
clone_size: once
j_call: TRBJ2-3
d_call: TRBD1
cdr3_aa: CASSSTGDSTDTQYF
cdr3_nt: TGTGCCAGCAGCTCGACAGGGGATAGCACAGATACGCAGTATTTT

v_call: TRBV7-2
clone_size: NA
j_call: TRBJ2-2
d_call: TRBD2
cdr3_aa: CASRSGVAGGYGELFF
cdr3_nt: TGTGCCAGCAGATCCGGAGTAGCGGGGGGCTACGGGGAGCTGTTTTTT

v_call: TRBV5-1
clone_size: NA
j_call: TRBJ1-1
d_call: TRBD1
cdr3_aa: CASSGQGAGTEAFF
cdr3_nt: TGCGCCAGCAGCGGACAGGGGGCAGGCACTGAAGCTTTCTTT

v_call: TRBV10-3
clone_size: NA
j_call: TRBJ2-5
d_call: TRBD1
cdr3_aa: CAIRTGGGETQYF
cdr3_nt: TGTGCCATCAGGACAGGGGGAGGCGAGACCCAGTACTTC

v_call: TRBV5-1
clone_size: NA
j_call: TRBJ2-5
d_call: NA
cdr3_aa: CASSLALLAGVGETQYF
cdr3_nt: TGCGCCAGCAGCTTGGCCCTCTTGGCTGGAGTGGGGGAGACCCAGTACTTC

v_call: TRBV19
clone_size: NA
j_call: TRBJ2-2
d_call: NA
cdr3_aa: CASSIRHPNTGELFF
cdr3_nt: TGTGCCAGTAGTATCCGGCACCCAAACACCGGGGAGCTGTTTTTT

v_call: TRBV19
clone_size: NA
j_call: TRBJ1-4
d_call: TRBD1
cdr3_aa: CASSRDRHNEKLFF
cdr3_nt: TGTGCCAGTAGCCGGGACAGACATAACGAAAAACTGTTTTTT